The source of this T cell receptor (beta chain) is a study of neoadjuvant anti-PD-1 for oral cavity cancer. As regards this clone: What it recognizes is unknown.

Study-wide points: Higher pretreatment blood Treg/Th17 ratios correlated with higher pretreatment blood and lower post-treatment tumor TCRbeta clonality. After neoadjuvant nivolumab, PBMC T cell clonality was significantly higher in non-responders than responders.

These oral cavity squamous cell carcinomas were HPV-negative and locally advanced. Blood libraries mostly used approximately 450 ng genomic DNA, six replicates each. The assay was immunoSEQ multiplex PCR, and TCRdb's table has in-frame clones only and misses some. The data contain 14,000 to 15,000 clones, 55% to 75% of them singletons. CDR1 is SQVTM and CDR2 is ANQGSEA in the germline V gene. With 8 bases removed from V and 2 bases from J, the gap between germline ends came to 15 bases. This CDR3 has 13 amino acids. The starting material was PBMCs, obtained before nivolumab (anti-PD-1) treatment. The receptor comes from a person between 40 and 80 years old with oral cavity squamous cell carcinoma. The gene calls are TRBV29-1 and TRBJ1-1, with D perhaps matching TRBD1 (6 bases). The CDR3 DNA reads TGCAGCACCTCCGGGACACTAAACACTGAAGCTTTCTTT. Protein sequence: CSTSGTLNTEAFF.